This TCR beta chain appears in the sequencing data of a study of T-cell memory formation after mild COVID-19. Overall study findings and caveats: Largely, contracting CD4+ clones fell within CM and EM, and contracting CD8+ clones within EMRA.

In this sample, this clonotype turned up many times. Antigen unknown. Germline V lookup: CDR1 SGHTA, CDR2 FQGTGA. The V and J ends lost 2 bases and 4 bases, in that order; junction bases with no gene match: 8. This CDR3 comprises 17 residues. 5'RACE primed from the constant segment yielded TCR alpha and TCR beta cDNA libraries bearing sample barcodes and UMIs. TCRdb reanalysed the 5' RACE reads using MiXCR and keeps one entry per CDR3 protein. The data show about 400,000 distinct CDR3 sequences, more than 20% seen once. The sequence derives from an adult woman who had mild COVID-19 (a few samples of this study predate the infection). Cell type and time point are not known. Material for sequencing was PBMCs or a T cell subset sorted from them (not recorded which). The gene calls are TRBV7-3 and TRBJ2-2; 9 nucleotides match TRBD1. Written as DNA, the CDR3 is TGTGCCAGCAGCTTAGGGCCACAGGGGGCGCTCACCGGGGAGCTGTTTTTT. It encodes CASSLGPQGALTGELFF.